What follows are 24 T cell receptor beta chains derived from one specimen sequenced in a study of shared clonotypes between healthy human individuals. Libraries were prepared by immunoSEQ multiplex PCR; TCRdb keeps only in-frame clonotypes and omits some of them. The profile shows approximately 940,000 clones, more than 75% of them singletons. Sequenced material: memory CD4+ T cells sorted from blood. Regarding subset: CD45RA-negative fraction. The source of these receptors is a young man in good health.

The chain has TRBV6-1 and TRBJ2-3; D remains ambiguous. The length of the CDR3 is 15 residues. Germline V gene lookup returns CDR1 MNHNS and CDR2 SASEGT. Trimming took 3 bases from V and 2 from J, leaving 12 bases between them. CDR3 sequence reads: CASSDLGVDTDTQYF. The CDR3 region has the DNA TGTGCCAGCAGTGATTTGGGTGTTGACACAGATACGCAGTATTTT.

This rearrangement joins TRBV5-1 to TRBJ1-4, with a possible D match to TRBD1 (5 bases). The CDR3 is 13 amino acids. V was trimmed by 9 bases and J by 4 bases, leaving 13 bases between them. The germline V gene has CDR1 SGHRS and CDR2 YFSETQ. The chain's CDR3 is CATRRQINEKLFF. The CDR3 coding sequence is TGCGCCACCCGACGACAGATTAATGAAAAACTGTTTTTT. The full variable domain, its missing parts supplied by reference TRBV5-1 and TRBJ1-4, is KAGVTQTPRYLIKTRGQQVTLSCSPISGHRSVSWYQQTPGQGLQFLFEYFSETQRNKGNFPGRFSGRQFSNSRSEMNVSTLELGDSALYLCATRRQINEKLFFGSGTQLSVL.

The V call is TRBV9, the J call TRBJ1-2, with D possibly matching TRBD1 (6 bases). The CDR3 totals 14 residues. Germline CDR1 and CDR2: SGDLS and YYNGEE. V gave up 3 bases and J gave up 4 bases, with 13 bases separating them. CDR3: CASSEQQGGYGYTF. The CDR3 nucleotides read TGTGCCAGCAGCGAACAACAGGGAGGCTATGGCTACACCTTC.

The chain uses TRBV27 and TRBJ1-3, with D tentatively TRBD1 (5 bases). V dropped 4 bases and J dropped 1 base, with 14 bases sitting between them. This CDR3 region has 16 residues. Germline CDR1 reads MNHEY; CDR2 reads SMNVEV (reference sequence). The CDR3 region has the DNA TGTGCCAGCAGTTATTCCGGGGCACAATCTGGAAACACCATATATTTT. Protein sequence: CASSYSGAQSGNTIYF.

For this clone: This CDR3 is also generated by other DNA sequences in the sample. The J gene is TRBJ2-7, the V gene TRBV18; 7 nucleotides match TRBD2. V trimming: 3 bases; J trimming: 1 base; junction bases outside the gene matches: 0. The CDR3 is 13 amino acids. CDR1 and CDR2 (germline): KGHSH, LQKENI. The CDR3 region has the DNA TGTGCCAGCTCACCGGGGGGGTCCTACGAGCAGTACTTC. It yields the protein CASSPGGSYEQYF.

The rearrangement joins TRBV2 to TRBJ1-5, with unresolved D. Germline loops: CDR1 SNHLY, CDR2 FYNNEI. The CDR3 sequence is 13 residues long. The V gene lost 2 bases and the J gene lost 2 bases, with 4 bases spanning the gap. The CDR3 DNA follows: TGTGCCAGCAGTGAAATGGGCAATCAGCCCCAGCATTTT. It specifies CASSEMGNQPQHF.

Here the CDR3 DNA reads TGTGCCAGCATACTTAGCGGGGGGATCGCTGAGCAGTTCTTC. It translates to CASILSGGIAEQFF. The chain recombines TRBV2 with TRBJ2-1; 10 nucleotides match TRBD2. There are 14 residues in the CDR3. The junction had 9 bases not matched to a gene; V was cut back by 7 bases and J by 9 bases. Germline lookup yields CDR1 SNHLY and CDR2 FYNNEI.

This clone appeared many times. This chain links TRBV6-5 with TRBJ2-7; D is possibly TRBD1 (5 bases). Germline V gene data show CDR1 as MNHEY and CDR2 as SVGAGI. V was clipped by 5 bases and J by 5 bases, with 13 bases between them. The CDR3 has 13 residues. The CDR3 sequence: CASSTPWGDEQYF. The CDR3 nucleotides read TGTGCCAGCAGTACCCCCTGGGGCGACGAGCAGTACTTC.

The chain uses TRBV30 and TRBJ2-7; 8 bases are shared with TRBD1. Looked up from germline, CDR1 is GTSNPN and CDR2 is SVGIG (reference sequence). The CDR3 sequence is 14 residues long. V was clipped by 8 bases and J by 2 bases; unmatched bases: 11. CDR3 DNA sequence: TGTGCCGGAAGTAAACGGGACAGGACCTACGAGCAGTACTTC. This translates into CAGSKRDRTYEQYF.

Comment on this clone: Additional DNA sequences in this sample encode the identical CDR3. V is TRBV5-1 and J is TRBJ2-3; a possible D gene is TRBD1 (5 bases). CDR3 length: 14 residues. Germline V CDR1 and CDR2: SGHRS, YFSETQ. V lost 0 bases and J 2 bases, leaving 7 bases between the germline ends. The CDR3 DNA is TGCGCCAGCAGCTTGGGACAGCTCACAGATACGCAGTATTTT. This translates into CASSLGQLTDTQYF.

Turning to this clone: This same CDR3 is encoded by further DNA sequences in the sample. The chain recombines TRBV2 with TRBJ2-5, with 9 nucleotides matching TRBD1. This CDR3 spans 14 amino acids. CDR1 SNHLY and CDR2 FYNNEI come from the germline V gene. Trimming cost V 5 bases and J 2 bases; bases outside gene matches: 3. CDR3 sequence (DNA): TGTGCCAGCAGTAGGGACAGGGCTCAAGAGACCCAGTACTTC. This codes for CASSRDRAQETQYF.

The J gene is TRBJ1-3, the V gene TRBV28; D remains ambiguous. This CDR3 contains 17 residues. The ends were cut back, 2 bases at V and 0 bases at J, with 14 bases in the middle. Germline V CDR1 and CDR2: MDHEN, SYDVKM. The CDR3 DNA reads TGTGCCAGCAGTTTAATGGTTGGCACCAACTCTGGAAACACCATATATTTT. As protein: CASSLMVGTNSGNTIYF.

The V call is TRBV5-1, the J call TRBJ2-7, with 11 bases matching TRBD2. The CDR3 is 14 amino acids. Germline-derived CDR1 and CDR2 are SGHRS and YFSETQ. Germline trimming cut 9 bases from V and 3 bases from J; bases unmatched to any gene: 8. CDR3 DNA sequence: TGCGCCACCTATAGCGGGGGGGTAGTCTACGAGCAGTACTTC. The encoded protein is CATYSGGVVYEQYF.

V gene TRBV7-2 combines with J gene TRBJ2-2, with D hard to call. The CDR3 totals 14 residues. Looked up from germline, CDR1 is SGHTA and CDR2 is FQGNSA. Deletions cut 5 bases from V and 5 bases from J, with 12 bases between. The CDR3 sequence: CASSGRTRTGELFF. CDR3 DNA sequence: TGTGCCAGCAGCGGACGGACGAGGACCGGGGAGCTGTTTTTT.

This clone was found many times. The chain links TRBV30 to TRBJ2-1; D call uncertain. Trimming left V 2 bases short and J 7 bases short, with 3 bases between. The CDR3 runs 10 residues. Germline values: CDR1 GTSNPN, CDR2 SVGIG (reference sequence). The CDR3: CAWSTNEQFF. For the CDR3, the DNA is TGTGCCTGGAGTACTAATGAGCAGTTCTTC. The whole variable domain, filled in from reference TRBV30 and TRBJ2-1, reads SQTIHQWPATLVQPVGSPLSLECTVEGTSNPNLYWYRQAAGRGLQLLFYSVGIGQISSEVPQNLSASRPQDRQFILSSKKLLLSDSGFYLCAWSTNEQFFGPGTRLTVL.

The rearrangement joins TRBV5-1 to TRBJ2-7; D unclear. The length of the CDR3 is 14 residues. Trimming cost V 4 bases and J 3 bases, with 14 bases left between them. The V gene's germline CDR1 is SGHRS and CDR2 YFSETQ. CDR3 residues: CASSIQFTNYEQYF. The CDR3 coding sequence is TGCGCCAGCAGCATACAGTTCACTAACTACGAGCAGTACTTC.

The V call is TRBV5-4, the J call TRBJ2-1; 12 bases fit TRBD2. V lost 3 bases and J lost 4; bases outside the gene matches: 2. The CDR3 is 15 residues long. Germline CDR1 and CDR2: SGHNT and YYREEE (reference sequence). The CDR3 DNA reads TGTGCCAGCAGCTCTACTAGCGGGGGGTACAATGAGCAGTTCTTC. Residues: CASSSTSGGYNEQFF.

With respect to this clone: The junction differs from germline at one of its ends, possibly a read error. The CDR3 loop reads CASRWTTGTGELFF. For the CDR3, the DNA is TGTGCTAGTAGATGGACCACGGGGACCGGGGAGCTGTTTTTT. This sequence joins TRBV19 and TRBJ2-2, with a weak D call TRBD2 (5 bases). The V gene's germline CDR1 is LNHDA and CDR2 SQIVND (reference sequence). CDR3 length equals 14 residues. Together with reference TRBV19 and TRBJ2-2, the CDR3 gives the full variable domain: DGGITQSPKYLFRKEGQNVTLSCEQNLNHDAMYWYRQDPGQGLRLIYYSQIVNDFQKGDIAEGYSVSREKKESFPLTVTSAQKNPTAFYLCASRWTTGTGELFFGEGSRLTVL.

The sample holds one count of this clone. The chain is built from TRBV6-1 and TRBJ2-7; D is ambiguous. The CDR3 has 10 residues. V shed 8 bases and J shed 3 bases, with 5 bases lying between them. Germline V lookup: CDR1 MNHNS, CDR2 SASEGT. CDR3 coding DNA: TGTGCCAGCGGAGACTACGAGCAGTACTTC. This codes for CASGDYEQYF.

The chain recombines TRBV14 with TRBJ1-6, with a weak D call TRBD1 (5 bases). Trimming removed 4 bases at V and 10 bases at J, with 11 bases between. Germline assignment: CDR1 SGHDN and CDR2 FVKESK. The CDR3 length is 13 residues. The CDR3, as DNA: TGTGCCAGCAGCCGGGGCCCTCGGTCACCCCTCCACTTT. Its protein product is CASSRGPRSPLHF.

This clone has only a few counts. J is TRBJ2-1 and V is TRBV30; D ambiguous. This CDR3 is 11 amino acids long. Per germline, CDR1 GTSNPN and CDR2 SVGIG (reference sequence). The V and J ends lost 3 bases and 12 bases respectively, with 12 bases between them. The CDR3, as DNA: TGTGCCTGGAGCGACAATCTCCGGCAGTTCTTC. Translation: CAWSDNLRQFF.

The chain carries TRBV5-6 and TRBJ2-7; D not resolved. V lost 1 base to trimming and J lost 2 bases, with 1 base between them. The CDR3 covers 11 residues. Germline CDR1 SGHDT, CDR2 YYEEEE. Here the CDR3 reads CASSLTYEQYF. The CDR3 coding sequence is TGTGCCAGCAGCTTGACCTACGAGCAGTACTTC.

This clone was observed a handful of times. The chain joins TRBV11-3 to TRBJ2-3; D may correspond to TRBD1 or TRBD2 (5 bases each). Germline V gene data show CDR1 as SGHNT and CDR2 as YENEEA. Trimming shortened V by 3 bases and J by 5 bases, and 15 bases separated the two germline ends. CDR3 length: 15 amino acids. CDR3 residues: CASSLGDLEVDTQYF. In DNA form, the CDR3 reads TGTGCCAGCAGCTTGGGGGACCTGGAGGTAGATACGCAGTATTTT.

The chain carries TRBV7-2 and TRBJ1-2; D is ambiguous. This CDR3 spans 11 amino acids. V dropped 5 bases and J dropped 4 bases, with 5 bases sitting between them. The germline V gene has CDR1 SGHTA and CDR2 FQGNSA. CDR3 loop: CASSALYGYTF. CDR3 nucleotides: TGTGCCAGCAGCGCCCTCTATGGCTACACCTTC.